This T cell receptor (beta chain) was sequenced for a study of type 1 and type 2 diabetes patients. Study information: Magnetic bead positive selection isolated CD4+ or CD8+ T cells from PBMCs.

Other autoimmune diseases and infections within the past four weeks excluded donors. Roughly 10 milliliters of peripheral blood were drawn from each donor. Trimming left V 6 bases short and J 2 bases short, with 7 bases between. Germline assignment: CDR1 SGHTA and CDR2 FQGTGA. The CDR3 contains 12 residues. The PCR template was genomic DNA. Multiplex PCR with 30 forward and 13 reverse primers amplified the TCR beta CDR3. A single record per CDR3 protein comes from TCRdb applying MiXCR to the multiplex PCR reads. This sample yields approximately 260,000 distinct CDR3 sequences, of which around 47% are seen a single time; around 13% belongs to the top ten.

Material: peripheral blood mononuclear cells (PBMCs). The receptor's source is a man in his late teens or twenties with type 2 diabetes. V and J are TRBV7-3 and TRBJ1-2, with D uncertain. The CDR3 is CASSAFNYGYTF. The CDR3 DNA reads as TGTGCCAGCAGTGCCTTCAACTATGGCTACACCTTC.